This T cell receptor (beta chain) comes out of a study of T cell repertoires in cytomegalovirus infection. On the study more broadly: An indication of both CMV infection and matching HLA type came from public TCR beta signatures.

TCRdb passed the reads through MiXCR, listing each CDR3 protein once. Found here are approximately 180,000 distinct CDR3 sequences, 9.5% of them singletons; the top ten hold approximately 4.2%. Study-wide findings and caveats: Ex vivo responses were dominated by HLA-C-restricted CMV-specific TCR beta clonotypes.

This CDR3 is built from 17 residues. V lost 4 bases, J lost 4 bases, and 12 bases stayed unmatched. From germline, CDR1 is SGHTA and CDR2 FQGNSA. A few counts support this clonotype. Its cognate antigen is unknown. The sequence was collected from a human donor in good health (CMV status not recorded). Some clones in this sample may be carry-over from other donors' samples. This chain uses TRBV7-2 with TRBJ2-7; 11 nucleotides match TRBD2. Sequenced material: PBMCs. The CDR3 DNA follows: TGTGCCAGCAGCTCTATGGGACTAGCGGATTCCGGGTACGAGCAGTACTTC. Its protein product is CASSSMGLADSGYEQYF.